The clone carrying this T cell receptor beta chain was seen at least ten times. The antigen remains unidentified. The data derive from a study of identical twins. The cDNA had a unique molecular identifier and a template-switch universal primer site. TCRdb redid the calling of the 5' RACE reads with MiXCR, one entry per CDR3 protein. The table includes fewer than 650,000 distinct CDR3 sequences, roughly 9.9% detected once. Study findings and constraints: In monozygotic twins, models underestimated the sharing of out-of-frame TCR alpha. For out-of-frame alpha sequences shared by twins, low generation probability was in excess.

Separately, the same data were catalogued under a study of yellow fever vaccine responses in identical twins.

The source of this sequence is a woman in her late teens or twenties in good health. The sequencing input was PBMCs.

In nucleotides, the CDR3 is TGTGCCAGCAGCCGCCAGATCTACGAGCAGTACTTC. Its protein is CASSRQIYEQYF. The chain uses TRBV12-3 or TRBV12-4 and TRBJ2-7; D gene uncertain. The CDR3 spans 12 residues. V was cut by 6 bases and J by 3 bases, with 9 bases left in between.